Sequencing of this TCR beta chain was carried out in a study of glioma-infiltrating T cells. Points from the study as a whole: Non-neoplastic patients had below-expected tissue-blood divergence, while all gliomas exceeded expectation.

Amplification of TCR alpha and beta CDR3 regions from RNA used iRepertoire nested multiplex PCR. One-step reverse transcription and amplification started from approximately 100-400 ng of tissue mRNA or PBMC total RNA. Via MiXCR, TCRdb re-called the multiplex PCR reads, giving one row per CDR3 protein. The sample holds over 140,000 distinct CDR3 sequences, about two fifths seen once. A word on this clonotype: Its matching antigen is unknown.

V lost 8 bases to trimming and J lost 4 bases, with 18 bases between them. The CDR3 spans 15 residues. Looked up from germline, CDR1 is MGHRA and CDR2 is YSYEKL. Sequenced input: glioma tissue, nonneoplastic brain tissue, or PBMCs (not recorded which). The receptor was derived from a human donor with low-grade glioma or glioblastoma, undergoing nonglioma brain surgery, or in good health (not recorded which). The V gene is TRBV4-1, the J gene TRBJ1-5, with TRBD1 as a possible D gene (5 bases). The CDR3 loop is CASGPIVGANQPQHF. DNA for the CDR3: TGCGCCAGCGGCCCCATCGTCGGGGCTAATCAGCCCCAGCATTTT.